This is a list of T cell receptor beta chains from one sample in a study of blood T cell repertoires in COVID-19. Assay used: immunoSEQ multiplex PCR; TCRdb lists only in-frame clones, some missing. The sample holds about 330,000 clones, roughly 82% seen once. The sample was peripheral blood. Source of these receptors: a woman between 45 and 60 years old with acute or convalescent COVID-19. Each CDR3 is given with its conserved first and last residue. D genes are given only for firm matches. Only part of the rows carry a size: once, few, many, or a class if the clone is expanded.

TRBV19	.	TRBJ2-3	once	TGTGCCAGTAGTTCCCCCTTCCGGGATTCCACAGATACGCAGTATTTT	CASSSPFRDSTDTQYF
TRBV19	TRBD1	TRBJ1-4	.	TGTGCCAGTAGAGACCGGGACAGGGGGCAAGAAAAACTGTTTTTT	CASRDRDRGQEKLFF
TRBV28	.	TRBJ1-6	once	TGTGCCAGCAGTCGCATCCTGGGGGGGAATTCACCCCTCCACTTT	CASSRILGGNSPLHF
TRBV28	.	TRBJ2-5	.	TGTGCCATCCTCGTCCCCAGGCCCCGGGAGACCCAGTACTTC	CAILVPRPRETQYF
TRBV24-1	.	TRBJ1-1	.	TGTGCCACCAGTGATTCACAACAGGGAATGGCTGAAGCTTTCTTT	CATSDSQQGMAEAFF
TRBV28	.	TRBJ1-1	.	TGTGCCAGCAGTTTGGTTGGAGTGAACACTGAAGCTTTCTTT	CASSLVGVNTEAFF
TRBV21-1	.	TRBJ2-5	.	TGTGCCAGCTTCCAGTTCCAAGAGACCCAGTACTTC	CASFQFQETQYF
TRBV7-3	TRBD1	TRBJ1-2	.	TGTGCCAGCAGTCCTGACAGGGGACCCTATGGCTACACCTTC	CASSPDRGPYGYTF
TRBV29-1	.	TRBJ2-2	once	TGCAGCGCTGAAACCTCCTATGGCGGGGAGCTGTTTTTT	CSAETSYGGELFF
TRBV15	TRBD2	TRBJ2-1	.	TGTGCCACCAGCAGAAGCCTAGCGGAGAATGAGCAGTTCTTC	CATSRSLAENEQFF
TRBV9	TRBD2	TRBJ2-3	.	TGTGCCAGCAGCTCAACTAGCGGGAGGGGGCCAGATACGCAGTATTTT	CASSSTSGRGPDTQYF
TRBV27	.	TRBJ1-2	few	TGTGCCAGCAGTTTATCTTACTCGGTTGGCTACACCTTC	CASSLSYSVGYTF
TRBV5-8	.	TRBJ1-2	.	TGTGCCAGCAGCGTGCTGTGGACAGACGGCTACACCTTC	CASSVLWTDGYTF
TRBV6-2/TRBV6-3	.	TRBJ2-7	.	TGTGCCAGCAGTCTAGGAAACGAGCAGTACTTC	CASSLGNEQYF
TRBV3-1/TRBV3-2	.	TRBJ2-7	.	TGTGCCAGCAGCCCCCTCGTCTCCTACGAGCAGTACTTC	CASSPLVSYEQYF
TRBV11-1	TRBD1	TRBJ1-1	.	TGTGCCAGCAGCTTAACGGGACAGCTAATGAACACTGAAGCTTTCTTT	CASSLTGQLMNTEAFF
TRBV6-5	.	TRBJ1-1	.	TGTGCCAGCAGGTTACAGGAGAACACTGAAGCTTTCTTT	CASRLQENTEAFF
TRBV9	TRBD2	TRBJ2-7	.	TGTGCCAGCAGCCCCCGCGGTAGCGGGAGTTACGAGCAGTACTTC	CASSPRGSGSYEQYF
TRBV7-2	.	TRBJ2-7	.	TGTGCCAGCAGCTTACGGGACTCGGCCTACGAGCAGTACTTC	CASSLRDSAYEQYF
TRBV5-1	.	TRBJ2-1	once	TGCGCCAGCAGCCCCCGGGCCACAGGGACCCTCTCCTACAATGAGCAGTTCTTC	CASSPRATGTLSYNEQFF
TRBV28	.	TRBJ1-5	.	TGTGCCAGCGACCAGGGGAATCAGCCCCAGCATTTT	CASDQGNQPQHF
TRBV18	.	TRBJ2-1	.	TGTGCCAGCTCACCACCAGGGACTGCCTACAATGAGCAGTTCTTC	CASSPPGTAYNEQFF
TRBV19	.	TRBJ1-2	.	TGTGCCAGTAGAGGTCCGGGAAACTATGGCTACACCTTC	CASRGPGNYGYTF
TRBV10-3	TRBD1	TRBJ1-3	.	TGTGCCACCCGCCCGGACAGGGATGGAAACACCATATATTTT	CATRPDRDGNTIYF
TRBV7-2	.	TRBJ1-1	.	TGTGCCAGCAGCTTTGCGGGGACCCCCCTGGCTTTCTTT	CASSFAGTPLAFF
TRBV19	.	TRBJ2-7	.	TGTGCCAGTAGTACGAAACATGTTTCCTACGAGCAGTACTTC	CASSTKHVSYEQYF
TRBV4-1	.	TRBJ1-2	.	TGCGCCAGCAGCCTATACACGAGGGAGTTGAATGGCTACACCTTC	CASSLYTRELNGYTF
TRBV6-5	.	TRBJ2-1	.	TGTGCCAGCAGTTCCCGAGGCGGGATCCCCACTGAGGTATTCTTC	CASSSRGGIPTEVFF
TRBV9	TRBD1	TRBJ2-2	.	TGTGCCAGCAGCGCAGGACAGGGTTACACCGGGGAGCTGTTTTTT	CASSAGQGYTGELFF
TRBV2	TRBD1	TRBJ2-2	.	TGTGCCAGCAGAAGTATTGGGACAGCCAGGGAGCTGTTTTTT	CASRSIGTARELFF
TRBV10-3	.	TRBJ2-7	.	TGTGCCATCAGTGAGTCGTATGTCGGTGAGCAGTACTTC	CAISESYVGEQYF
TRBV7-6	TRBD1	TRBJ2-7	.	TGTGCCAGCAGCCTCGAAACGACAGGGGCCGAGCAGTACTTC	CASSLETTGAEQYF
TRBV27	.	TRBJ2-5	.	TGTGCCAGCAGTCCCTCCCCGACGGGGGAGACCCAGTACTTC	CASSPSPTGETQYF
TRBV9	TRBD2	TRBJ2-5	.	TGTGCCAGCAGCGGTAGCGGGAGGGCCCTCGAGACCCAGTACTTC	CASSGSGRALETQYF
TRBV7-2	TRBD1	TRBJ1-4	.	TGTGCCAGCAGCCTAGACAGGGACCATGAAAAACTGTTTTTT	CASSLDRDHEKLFF
TRBV7-6	TRBD2	TRBJ2-3	.	TGTGCCAGCAGCTTAGAGGGTCGGCGGGAGTTTGAAGATACGCAGTATTTT	CASSLEGRREFEDTQYF
TRBV7-2	.	TRBJ1-3	.	TGTGCCAGCAGTCTCACATCTGGAAACACCATATATTTT	CASSLTSGNTIYF
TRBV12-5	.	TRBJ2-7	few	TGTGCTAGTGGTGTAGATAGCTCCTACGAGCAGTACTTC	CASGVDSSYEQYF
TRBV6-5	.	TRBJ1-3	.	TGTGCCAGCAGGATACAGGCTTTCTCTGGAAACACCATATATTTT	CASRIQAFSGNTIYF
TRBV7-6	.	TRBJ1-4	.	TGTGCCAGCAGCTTAGGAGGCAGGGGCGAAGAAAAACTGTTTTTT	CASSLGGRGEEKLFF
TRBV27	TRBD1	TRBJ2-7	.	TGTGCCAGCAGCGGGTGGACAGGGGTCCACGAGCAGTACTTC	CASSGWTGVHEQYF
TRBV19	TRBD1	TRBJ2-5	.	TGTGCCAGTAGCCGTCCTCAGGCAGGGGGCAGTGAGACCCAGTACTTC	CASSRPQAGGSETQYF
TRBV25-1	TRBD1	TRBJ1-5	once	TGTGCCAGCAGTGAATTAGGGGGCGGCAATCAGCCCCAGCATTTT	CASSELGGGNQPQHF
TRBV9	.	TRBJ2-3	.	TGTGCCAGCAGCGTAGATCCCTATTTCACTAGCACAGATACGCAGTATTTT	CASSVDPYFTSTDTQYF
TRBV7-6	.	TRBJ1-1	.	TGTGCCAGCAGCTTAGACCAGGGACAAGCGAACACTGAAGCTTTCTTT	CASSLDQGQANTEAFF
TRBV19	.	TRBJ1-1	.	TGTGCCAGTAGCTGGGGGCCCTCGAACACTGAAGCTTTCTTT	CASSWGPSNTEAFF
TRBV11-2	TRBD2	TRBJ2-5	.	TGTGCCAGCAGCACCCGACTAGCGGGAGGGGAGACCCAGTACTTC	CASSTRLAGGETQYF
TRBV9	TRBD1	TRBJ2-2	few	TGTGCCAGCCGAGGCGGGACAGGCGGCACCGGGGAGCTGTTTTTT	CASRGGTGGTGELFF
TRBV27	.	TRBJ2-3	.	TGTGCCAGCAGTTTACTCTTAGCCTCGAACACAGATACGCAGTATTTT	CASSLLLASNTDTQYF
TRBV7-9	TRBD2	TRBJ2-2	once	TGTGCCAGCAGCTTAGATGGGATTCTAGCGGAGGCCACCGGGGAGCTGTTTTTT	CASSLDGILAEATGELFF
TRBV2	.	TRBJ1-2	.	TGTGCCAGCCGTTCAGGCTCCTATGGCTACACCTTC	CASRSGSYGYTF
TRBV7-6	TRBD1	TRBJ2-5	.	TGTGCCAGCAGCCATTACAGGGGGCAAGGAGAGACCCAGTACTTC	CASSHYRGQGETQYF
TRBV15	TRBD1	TRBJ1-4	.	TGTGCCACCAGCAGAGACAGGGGGAATGAAAAACTGTTTTTT	CATSRDRGNEKLFF
TRBV30	.	TRBJ2-6	.	TGTGCCTGGAGTGTACTTCCCAGGACGCCAGGGTACTCTGGGGCCAACGTCCTGACTTTC	CAWSVLPRTPGYSGANVLTF
TRBV12-5	.	TRBJ1-5	.	TGTGCTAGTGGTTTGGTAGGTACCAGGGTTTATTATAGCAATCAGCCCCAGCATTTT	CASGLVGTRVYYSNQPQHF